Here is one T cell receptor beta chain with its context. This CDR3 contains 13 residues. CDR1 is MGHRA and CDR2 is YSYEKL in the germline V gene. The V and J ends lost 4 bases and 7 bases respectively, with 13 bases between them. These data are taken from a study of blood T cell repertoires in COVID-19. Seattle cases were enrolled at active infection and followed longitudinally. The table came from immunoSEQ multiplex PCR; TCRdb's copy has only in-frame clones and leaves some out. Of around 82,000 clones in the sample, approximately 85% were seen once. The specimen sequenced was peripheral blood. The receptor was isolated from a man aged 45-65 years with COVID-19, enrolled during active disease. J is TRBJ1-2 and V is TRBV4-1; no clear D gene. In nucleotides, the CDR3 is TGCGCCAGCAGCCCCCGGGAAGAACCTGGCTACACCTTC. The encoded protein is CASSPREEPGYTF.